What follows describes a single T cell receptor beta chain. Participants spanned ages about 18 to 100 years and resided in fewer than 30 US areas. Participant-given clinical history determined each cohort assignment. Two negative PCRs, clearance, or symptom resolution were required of recovered Cohort 3 donors. CDR3 size: 14 residues. Germline CDR1 and CDR2: LNHDA and SQIVND (reference sequence). Unmatched junction bases numbered 4, after V lost 3 bases and J lost 4 bases. The data were taken from a study of blood T cell repertoires in COVID-19. Authors' data handling: Reference gene primer amplification in the assay estimated nucleated cell counts. TCRdb's table, derived via immunoSEQ multiplex PCR, lists solely in-frame clones and lacks some. V, J and clone size are those of that table, while D and trimming were read from the DNA. This table has fewer than 300,000 clones, 80% to 90% appearing once.

V is TRBV19 and J is TRBJ2-3; the match to TRBD2 covers 7 bases. This clonotype was obtained from a woman aged 30 to 39 who had recovered from COVID-19. Sequences were obtained from PBMCs or T cells enriched from blood (not recorded which). The CDR3 loop reads CASSMWGGADTQYF. DNA of the CDR3: TGTGCCAGTAGTATGTGGGGGGGAGCAGATACGCAGTATTTT.